The next 27 T cell receptor beta chains were all read from a single sample in a study of T cells in Graves' hyperthyroidism and ophthalmopathy. The source material, RNA transcripts, was used to amplify TCR beta CDR3 regions. HTBI primers were used for first-round RT-PCR of the TCR CDR3. Via MiXCR, TCRdb re-called the multiplex PCR reads, giving one row per CDR3 protein. Of almost 50,000 distinct CDR3 sequences listed, less than 65% are singletons. The material sequenced was peripheral blood or thyroid tissue (not recorded which). The receptors were sampled from a man aged 18 to 30 with Graves' hyperthyroidism.

This clonotype was counted many times. The chain joins TRBV7-9 to TRBJ2-3, with D maybe TRBD1 (5 bases). V lost 5 bases and J 6 bases, leaving 24 bases between the germline ends. Germline CDR1 SEHNR, CDR2 FQNEAQ (reference sequence). The CDR3 is made up of 17 amino acids. In DNA form, the CDR3 reads TGTGCCAGCAGCACCGACAGTCCCCGCCGGCCGAGGGATACGCAGTATTTT. Amino acids: CASSTDSPRRPRDTQYF. The variable domain in full, with the rest retrieved from reference TRBV7-9 and TRBJ2-3, is DTGVSQNPRHKITKRGQNVTFRCDPISEHNRLYWYRQTLGQGPEFLTYFQNEAQLEKSRLLSDRFSAERPKGSFSTLEIQRTEQGDSAMYLCASSTDSPRRPRDTQYFGPGTRLTVL.

This clonotype was observed many times. CDR3 region: CASSFAAVNEQFF. The DNA for the CDR3 is TGTGCCAGCAGCTTTGCCGCCGTAAATGAGCAGTTCTTC. This rearrangement joins TRBV7-6 to TRBJ2-1; no clear D. In germline, CDR1 is SGHVS, CDR2 FNYEAQ. The CDR3 totals 13 residues. The V gene lost 3 bases and the J gene lost 7 bases, with 10 bases spanning the gap.

For the CDR3, the DNA is TGTGCCGGCCGGGACCAGGGGGCCAACGTCCTGACTTTC. Translating gives CAGRDQGANVLTF. The chain has TRBV7-9 and TRBJ2-6; D may match TRBD1 or TRBD2 (5 bases each). The V and J ends lost 11 bases and 4 bases respectively, with 12 bases between them. The CDR3 extends over 13 amino acids. The V gene's germline CDR1 is SEHNR and CDR2 FQNEAQ (reference sequence).

This chain links TRBV11-2 with TRBJ2-6; 9 positions agree with TRBD2. Trimming at V came to 8 bases and at J to 1 base, leaving 3 bases not matched to a gene. Germline CDR1 reads SGHAT; CDR2 reads FQNNGV. CDR3 size: 15 residues. The DNA of the CDR3 is TGTGCCAGCCGAGCGGGGGGTTCTGGGGCCAACGTCCTGACTTTC. The encoded protein is CASRAGGSGANVLTF.

For this clonotype: A clone one base away is much larger, so this may be a read error. This chain links TRBV18 with TRBJ1-1, with D possibly TRBD1 on 5 matching bases. The CDR3 sequence is 12 residues long. Germline assignment: CDR1 KGHSH and CDR2 LQKENI. The CDR3 region has the DNA TGTGCCAGCTCTCGGGAGGACACTGAAGCTCTCTTT. It yields the protein CASSREDTEALF.

The J gene is TRBJ2-2, the V gene TRBV10-2; D is uncertain. Germline V gene sequence: CDR1 WSHSY, CDR2 SAAADI. The CDR3 is 12 amino acids. Trimming removed 4 bases from V and 7 bases from J, with 7 bases in between. CDR3 sequence: CASSARRGELFF. For the CDR3, the DNA is TGCGCCAGCAGTGCTAGGCGCGGGGAGCTGTTTTTT.

This clonotype was seen repeatedly, ten times or more. The chain combines TRBV7-6 with TRBJ2-3; no firm D call. Germline CDR1 is SGHVS and CDR2 is FNYEAQ. The CDR3 is 13 residues long. V was clipped by 3 bases and J by 6 bases, with 10 bases between them. The CDR3 spells CASSFGVGDTQYF. The CDR3 DNA is TGTGCCAGCAGCTTTGGGGTGGGGGATACGCAGTATTTT.

The chain is built from TRBV10-3 and TRBJ2-7; 9 bases match TRBD1. Looked up from germline, CDR1 is ENHRY and CDR2 is SYGVKD. Unmatched junction bases numbered 19, after V lost 7 bases and J lost 3 bases. The CDR3 length is 18 residues. DNA for the CDR3: TGTGCCATCAAGCCGGGACAGGGTCCGGGTAGAGCCATCTACGAGCAGTACTTC. Protein product: CAIKPGQGPGRAIYEQYF.

This clonotype came up many times. V and J are TRBV7-2 and TRBJ1-5; weak D call: TRBD1 (5 bases). The V gene's germline CDR1 is SGHTA and CDR2 FQGNSA. Trimming took off 1 base at V and 4 bases at J, with 14 bases between the two ends. The CDR3 covers 16 residues. Here the CDR3 DNA reads TGTGCCAGCAGCTTAGATGGCGAGGGACGGAATCAGCCCCAGCATTTT. Translation: CASSLDGEGRNQPQHF.

About this clonotype itself: One base away lies a much larger clone, so this may be a sequencing read error. V usage is TRBV7-9 and J usage is TRBJ1-1; D ambiguous. Germline values: CDR1 SEHNR, CDR2 FQNEAQ (reference sequence). CDR3 length: 18 residues. The CDR3 loop is CASSLGGWAQYLNTEASF. CDR3 coding DNA: TGTGCCAGCAGCTTAGGAGGGTGGGCTCAGTACTTGAACACTGAAGCTTCCTTT.

This clonotype was observed many times. CDR3 DNA sequence: TGTGCCATCAGTGCGATAACTAGCGGGAGCACAGATACGCAGTATTTT. It is translated as CAISAITSGSTDTQYF. The rearrangement joins TRBV10-3 to TRBJ2-3, with 9 nucleotides matching TRBD2. Germline CDR1 ENHRY, CDR2 SYGVKD. V lost 4 bases and J lost 0; bases outside the gene matches: 5. The CDR3 consists of 16 residues.

J is TRBJ2-2 and V is TRBV9; D is perhaps TRBD1 (5 bases). Germline V gives CDR1 SGDLS, CDR2 YYNGEE. V lost 2 bases to trimming and J lost 1 base, with 6 bases between them. CDR3 length: 14 residues. The CDR3 DNA is TGTGCCAGCAGCGTTAGGGGGAACACCGGGGAGCTGTTTTTT. Its translation is CASSVRGNTGELFF.

This clonotype has at least ten counts. The chain recombines TRBV15 with TRBJ2-6; a possible D gene is TRBD1 (6 bases). Germline CDR1 is LNHNV and CDR2 is YYDKDF (reference sequence). Trimming removed 0 bases at V and 0 bases at J, with 9 bases between. This CDR3 has 17 amino acids. CDR3 DNA sequence: TGTGCCACCAGCAGAGATAGGGGGAGCTCTGGGGCCAACGTCCTGACTTTC. Translated, it gives CATSRDRGSSGANVLTF. The full variable domain, its missing parts supplied by reference TRBV15 and TRBJ2-6, is DAMVIQNPRYQVTQFGKPVTLSCSQTLNHNVMYWYQQKSSQAPKLLFHYYDKDFNNEADTPDNFQSRRPNTSFCFLDIRSPGLGDTAMYLCATSRDRGSSGANVLTFGAGSRLTVL.

This clonotype was seen at least ten times. The CDR3, as DNA: TGTGCCAGCAGTACGATGGGGATCGGTCGGGCAGATACGCAGTATTTT. Residues: CASSTMGIGRADTQYF. The chain combines TRBV6-2 or TRBV6-3 with TRBJ2-3, with unresolved D. Germline V gene sequence: CDR1 MNHEY, CDR2 SVGEGT. The CDR3 contains 16 residues. Trimming pared 5 bases from V and 4 bases from J, leaving 19 bases between.

To note about this clonotype: A much larger clone sits a single nucleotide away, making a read error possible. This chain connects TRBV28 to TRBJ2-2; D unclear. CDR3 length: 14 amino acids. Germline V gene sequence: CDR1 MDHEN, CDR2 SYDVKM. Trimming removed 5 bases at V and 4 bases at J, with 11 bases between. The CDR3 sequence is CASSMGGATGELFF. As DNA, the CDR3 is TGTGCCAGCAGTATGGGCGGAGCCACCGGGGAGCTGTTTTTT.

This clonotype was observed a handful of times. J is TRBJ2-7 and V is TRBV7-9, with 9 bases fitting TRBD2. V shed 5 bases and J 2 bases; nucleotides not matched to a gene: 1. The length of the CDR3 is 13 residues. CDR1 is SEHNR and CDR2 is FQNEAQ in the germline V gene (reference sequence). CDR3: CASSKREAYEQYF. CDR3 coding DNA: TGTGCCAGCAGCAAGCGGGAGGCCTACGAGCAGTACTTC.

The J gene is TRBJ1-1, the V gene TRBV10-3; the D is unclear. Germline values: CDR1 ENHRY, CDR2 SYGVKD. V was shortened by 1 base and J by 0 bases, with 9 bases between the two germline ends. The CDR3 is made up of 15 amino acids. The CDR3 here is CAISEFRQMNTEAFF. In DNA, the CDR3 is TGTGCCATCAGTGAGTTTAGGCAGATGAACACTGAAGCTTTCTTT.

In DNA form, the CDR3 reads TGTGCCATCAGTGAGGGTCGGGCCGAGGTCTACACCTTC. Translated, it gives CAISEGRAEVYTF. V gene TRBV10-3 combines with J gene TRBJ1-2; D call uncertain. V was cut by 2 bases and J by 10 bases, with 14 bases left in between. In germline, CDR1 is ENHRY, CDR2 SYGVKD. This CDR3 has 13 amino acids.

This clonotype was observed a single time. A much larger clone differs from this one at a single base, so this may be a read error. The CDR3 end shows no conserved phenylalanine or tryptophan, and so a read error is likely. The rearrangement joins TRBV7-8 to TRBJ2-7, with D possibly being TRBD1 or TRBD2 (5 bases each). The CDR3 contains 14 residues. Germline CDR1 SGHVS, CDR2 FQNEAQ. Trimming pared 5 bases from V and 2 bases from J, leaving 13 bases between. The DNA for the CDR3 is TGTGCCAGCAGCCATGGGACCCAACCCTACGAGCAGTACCTC. It yields the protein CASSHGTQPYEQYL.

The chain has TRBV10-3 and TRBJ2-2; no clear D gene. V dropped 4 bases and J dropped 2 bases, with 8 bases sitting between them. CDR1 is ENHRY and CDR2 is SYGVKD in the germline V gene. This CDR3 contains 14 residues. CDR3 sequence (DNA): TGTGCCATCAGTGTAGTAAGAAACACCGGGGAGCTGTTTTTT. The encoded protein is CAISVVRNTGELFF.

As for this clonotype: An end of the junction does not agree with germline; a read error may underlie this. The V call is TRBV5-6, the J call TRBJ1-2; 7 bases are a match to TRBD1. This CDR3 spans 14 amino acids. Looked up from germline, CDR1 is SGHDT and CDR2 is YYEEEE. Written as DNA, the CDR3 is TGTGCCAGCAGCGCGTCGACAGGGAACTATGGCCACACCTTC. Its protein is CASSASTGNYGHTF.

The chain combines TRBV7-9 with TRBJ1-2, with 8 bases that match TRBD1. Trimming cost V 6 bases and J 4 bases; bases outside gene matches: 7. Germline CDR1 reads SEHNR; CDR2 reads FQNEAQ (reference sequence). The CDR3 is 14 amino acids. The CDR3 region has the DNA TGTGCCAGCAGTGAGACAGGGGAAGTCTATGGCTACACCTTC. The encoded protein is CASSETGEVYGYTF.

This clonotype was seen just once. The chain couples TRBV29-1 to TRBJ1-3; perhaps TRBD1 as D (6 bases). CDR1 and CDR2 from the germline V gene are SQVTM and ANQGSEA. The CDR3 runs 16 residues. Deletions cut 3 bases from V and 0 bases from J, with 15 bases between. The CDR3 DNA is TGCAGCGTTGATGGGGGGCTGGGGAGCTCTGGAAACACCATATATTTT. Its translation: CSVDGGLGSSGNTIYF.

The V and J genes are TRBV20-1 and TRBJ2-5; no clear D. Trimming stripped 6 bases from V and 2 bases from J, with 4 bases between. The CDR3 has 10 amino acids. CDR1 is DFQATT, CDR2 SNEGSKA, per germline (reference sequence). In DNA, the CDR3 is TGCAGTGCGGAACAAGAGACCCAGTACTTC. It encodes CSAEQETQYF.

This clonotype has just one count. This rearrangement joins TRBV7-6 to TRBJ1-5, with D possibly TRBD1 on 5 matching bases. Deletions cut 5 bases from V and 3 bases from J, with 14 bases between. This CDR3 contains 15 residues. Germline V gene sequence: CDR1 SGHVS, CDR2 FNYEAQ. CDR3 DNA: TGTGCCAGCAGCACCATTACAGGTCCCAATCAGCCCCAGCATTTT. It yields the protein CASSTITGPNQPQHF.

This clonotype is a singleton in its sample. One end of the junction fails to match germline, which may point to a read error. V usage is TRBV6-1 and J usage is TRBJ2-5; 10 nucleotides agree with TRBD1. Germline CDR1 and CDR2: MNHNS and SASEGT. CDR3 size: 14 residues. CDR3 in amino acids: CASKRQGAGEIQYF. CDR3 sequence (DNA): TGTGCTAGCAAAAGACAGGGGGCGGGGGAGATCCAGTACTTC.

This clonotype has only a few counts. The J gene is TRBJ1-6, the V gene TRBV12-3 or TRBV12-4; 7 positions match TRBD1. The trim removed 7 bases at V and 0 bases at J, leaving 9 bases unmatched. The CDR3 runs 17 residues. The CDR3 sequence is CASTILTGSSYNSPLHF. DNA for the CDR3: TGTGCCAGCACCATACTGACAGGGAGCTCCTATAATTCACCCCTCCACTTT.